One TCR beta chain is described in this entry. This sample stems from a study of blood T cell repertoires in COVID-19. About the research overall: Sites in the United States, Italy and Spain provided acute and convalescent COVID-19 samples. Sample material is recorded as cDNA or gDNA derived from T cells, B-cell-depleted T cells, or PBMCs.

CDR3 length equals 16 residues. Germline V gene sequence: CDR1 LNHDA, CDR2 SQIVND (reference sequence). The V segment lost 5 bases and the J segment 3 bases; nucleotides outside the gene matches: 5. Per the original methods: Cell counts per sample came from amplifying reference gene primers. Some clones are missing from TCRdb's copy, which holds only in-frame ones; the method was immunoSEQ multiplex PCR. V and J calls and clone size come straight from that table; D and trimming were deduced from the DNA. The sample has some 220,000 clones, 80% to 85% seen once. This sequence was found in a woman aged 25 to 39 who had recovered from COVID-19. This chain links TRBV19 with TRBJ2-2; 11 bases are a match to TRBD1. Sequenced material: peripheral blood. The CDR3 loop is CASSLGQGGYTGELFF. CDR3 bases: TGTGCCAGTAGTTTGGGACAGGGGGGGTACACCGGGGAGCTGTTTTTT.